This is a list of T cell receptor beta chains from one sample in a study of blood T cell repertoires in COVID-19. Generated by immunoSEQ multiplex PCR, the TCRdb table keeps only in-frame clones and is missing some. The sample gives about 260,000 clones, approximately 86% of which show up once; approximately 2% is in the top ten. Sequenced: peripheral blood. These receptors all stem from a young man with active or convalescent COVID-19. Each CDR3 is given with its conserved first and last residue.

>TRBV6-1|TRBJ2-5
CASSEDRLRVSQYF
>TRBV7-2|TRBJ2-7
CASSLGAGDPYEQYF
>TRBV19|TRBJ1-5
CASSIWQGPDQPQHF
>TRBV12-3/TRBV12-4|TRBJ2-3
CASSRTGDTQYF
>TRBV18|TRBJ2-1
CASSPSGGPINEQFF
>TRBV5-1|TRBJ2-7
CASSSSSGTGAYEQYF
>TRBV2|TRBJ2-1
CASSIQPGQGNEQFF
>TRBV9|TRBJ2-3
CASSVGSAGGGGDTQYF
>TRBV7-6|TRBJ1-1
CASSLVTGARTEAFF
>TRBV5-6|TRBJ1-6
CASSRPGEDSPLHF
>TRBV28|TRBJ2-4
CASRSSGGANIQYF
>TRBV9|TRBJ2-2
CASSNTRGGANTGELFF
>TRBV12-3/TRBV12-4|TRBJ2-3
CASSLSTDTQYF
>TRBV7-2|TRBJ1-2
CASSLVAGALGDGYTF
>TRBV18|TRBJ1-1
CASSPQSDPSEAFF
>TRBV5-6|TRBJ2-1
CASSSTRQVHEQFF
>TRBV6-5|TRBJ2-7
CASSYAPGHSDEQYF
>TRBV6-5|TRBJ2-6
CASTRLAGANVLTF
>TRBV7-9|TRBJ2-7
CASRRQGSSYEQYF
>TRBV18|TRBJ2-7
CASSPGRGRPYEQYF
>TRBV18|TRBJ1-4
CASSSSSGPRTPNNEKLFF
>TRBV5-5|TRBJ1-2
CASSNTGGNYGYTF
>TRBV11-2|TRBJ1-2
CASSLGEGGYGYTF
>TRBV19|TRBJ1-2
CASTRTGAGYTF
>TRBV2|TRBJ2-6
CASSINRAGANVLTF
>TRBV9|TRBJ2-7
CASSVDPLSYEQYF
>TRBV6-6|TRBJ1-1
CASSYWSAAEAFF
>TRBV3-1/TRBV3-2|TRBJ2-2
CASSQDAGSNTGELFF
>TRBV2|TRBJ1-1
CASSRRDRGIEAFF
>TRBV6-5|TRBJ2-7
CASSLSRGEWNEQYF
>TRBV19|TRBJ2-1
CASSISVGLAGPYNEQFF
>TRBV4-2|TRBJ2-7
CASSQDTQILAGGYEQYF
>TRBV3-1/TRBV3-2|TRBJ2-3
CASSRNTPGQSTDTQYF
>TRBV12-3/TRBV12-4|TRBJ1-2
CASGRGGYGYTF
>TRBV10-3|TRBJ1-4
CAISESGRGFGEKLFF
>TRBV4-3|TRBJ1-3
CASSQADSSSGNTIYF
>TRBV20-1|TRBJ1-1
CSASETGGFMNTEAFF
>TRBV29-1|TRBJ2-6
CSAFGSSGANVLTF
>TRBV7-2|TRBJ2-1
CASSSDRREQFF
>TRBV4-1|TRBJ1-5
CASSPERDQPQHF
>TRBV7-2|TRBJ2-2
CASSLAAAGELFF
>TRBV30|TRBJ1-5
CAWSPTLQGRNQPQHF
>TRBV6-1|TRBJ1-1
CASSEQGTGTEAFF
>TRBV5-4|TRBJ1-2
CASSLGSDYGYTF
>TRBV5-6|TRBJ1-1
CASSLDLTGSAEAFF
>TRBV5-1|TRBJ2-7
CASSLGGRGSYEQYF